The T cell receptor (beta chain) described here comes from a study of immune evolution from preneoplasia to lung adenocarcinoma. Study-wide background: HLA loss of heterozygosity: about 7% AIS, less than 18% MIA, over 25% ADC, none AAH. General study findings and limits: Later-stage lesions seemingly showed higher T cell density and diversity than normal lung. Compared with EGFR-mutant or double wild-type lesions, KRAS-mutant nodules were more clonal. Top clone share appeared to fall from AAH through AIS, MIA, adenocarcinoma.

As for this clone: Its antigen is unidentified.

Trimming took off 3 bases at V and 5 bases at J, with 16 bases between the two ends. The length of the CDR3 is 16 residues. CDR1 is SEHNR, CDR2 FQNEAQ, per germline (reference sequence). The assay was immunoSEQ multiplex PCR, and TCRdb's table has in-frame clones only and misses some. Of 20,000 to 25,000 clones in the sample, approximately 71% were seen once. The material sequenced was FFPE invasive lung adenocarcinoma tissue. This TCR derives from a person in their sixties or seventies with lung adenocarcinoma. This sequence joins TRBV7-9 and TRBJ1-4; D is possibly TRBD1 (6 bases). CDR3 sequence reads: CASSFSGTGRNEKLFF. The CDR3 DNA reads TGTGCCAGCAGCTTTTCAGGTACAGGGCGAAATGAAAAACTGTTTTTT.